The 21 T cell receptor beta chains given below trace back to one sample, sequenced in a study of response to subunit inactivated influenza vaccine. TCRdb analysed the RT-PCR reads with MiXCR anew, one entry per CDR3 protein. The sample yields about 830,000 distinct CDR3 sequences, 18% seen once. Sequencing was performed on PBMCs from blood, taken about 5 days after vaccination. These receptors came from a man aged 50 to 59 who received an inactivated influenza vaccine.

CDR3 sequence: CASSIRDRADQPQHF. Here the CDR3 DNA reads TGTGCCAGCAGCATCCGGGACAGGGCCGATCAGCCCCAGCATTTT. The chain joins TRBV7-2 to TRBJ1-5; 9 nucleotides line up with TRBD1. The trim removed 5 bases at V and 5 bases at J, leaving 7 bases unmatched. In germline, CDR1 is SGHTA, CDR2 FQGNSA. The CDR3 has 15 residues.

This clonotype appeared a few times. The CDR3 protein is CASSHPFGTGGEKLFF. CDR3 nucleotides: TGCGCCAGCAGCCACCCATTCGGAACCGGAGGGGAGAAACTGTTTTTT. The chain links TRBV4-3 to TRBJ1-4; perhaps TRBD1 as D (5 bases). Per the germline V gene, CDR1 is LGHNA and CDR2 is YSLEER. V lost 3 bases to trimming and J lost 11 bases, with 22 bases between them. The CDR3 loop spans 16 amino acids.

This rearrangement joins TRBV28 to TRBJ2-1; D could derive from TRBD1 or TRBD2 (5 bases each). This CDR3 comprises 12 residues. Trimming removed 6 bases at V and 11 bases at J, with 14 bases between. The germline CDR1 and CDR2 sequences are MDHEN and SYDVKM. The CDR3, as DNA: TGTGCCAGCAGCCCCGAGGGGATGAAGCAGTTCTTC. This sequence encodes CASSPEGMKQFF.

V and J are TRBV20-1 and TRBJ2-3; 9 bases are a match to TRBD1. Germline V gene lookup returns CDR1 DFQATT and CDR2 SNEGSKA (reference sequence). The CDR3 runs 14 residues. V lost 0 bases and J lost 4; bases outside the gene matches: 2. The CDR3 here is CSARDGTGPDTQYF. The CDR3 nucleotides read TGCAGTGCTAGAGACGGGACAGGGCCAGATACGCAGTATTTT.

Written as DNA, the CDR3 is TGTGCCAGCAGCCGCCTCAGGCGCGGGGTTGGGGGCACTGAAGCTTTCTTT. It specifies CASSRLRRGVGGTEAFF. The chain carries TRBV7-6 and TRBJ1-1; maybe TRBD1 (5 bases). Germline CDR1 is SGHVS and CDR2 is FNYEAQ. V lost 5 bases and J 4 bases, leaving 23 bases between the germline ends. This CDR3 has 17 amino acids.

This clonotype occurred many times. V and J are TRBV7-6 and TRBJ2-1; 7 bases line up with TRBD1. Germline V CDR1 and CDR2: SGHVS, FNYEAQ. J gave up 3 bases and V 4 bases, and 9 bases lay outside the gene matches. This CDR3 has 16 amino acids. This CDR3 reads CASSSKTGKDYNEQFF. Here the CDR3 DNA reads TGTGCCAGCAGCTCGAAGACAGGGAAAGACTACAATGAGCAGTTCTTC.

The CDR3 DNA is TGTGCCAGCAGTTTCAGTGGCAGATCCTATGGCTACACCTTC. It translates to CASSFSGRSYGYTF. The V call is TRBV12-3 or TRBV12-4, the J call TRBJ1-2; D unresolved. CDR3 length: 14 residues. Trimming took 3 bases from V and 4 from J, leaving 12 bases between them.

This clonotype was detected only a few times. Written as DNA, the CDR3 is TGCGCCAGCAGCCAAATGCGGGACACTGATCAGCCCCAGCATTTT. Protein product: CASSQMRDTDQPQHF. The chain joins TRBV4-3 to TRBJ1-5, with D tentatively TRBD1 (6 bases). The V and J ends lost 2 bases and 5 bases respectively, with 13 bases between them. The CDR3 has 15 residues. Germline V CDR1 and CDR2: LGHNA, YSLEER.

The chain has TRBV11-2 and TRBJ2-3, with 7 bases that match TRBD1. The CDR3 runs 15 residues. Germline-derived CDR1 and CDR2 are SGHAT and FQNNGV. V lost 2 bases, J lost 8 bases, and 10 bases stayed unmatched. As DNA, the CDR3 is TGTGCCAGCAGCTTACAGGTTGACAGGGTCGGTACGCAGTATTTT. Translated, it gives CASSLQVDRVGTQYF.

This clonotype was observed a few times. As DNA, the CDR3 is TGTGCCAGCACCTTGACAGGGGGGGATAGTGAGCAGTTCTTC. It encodes CASTLTGGDSEQFF. The chain couples TRBV12-3 or TRBV12-4 to TRBJ2-1, with 9 bases matching TRBD1. This CDR3 has 14 residues. After removal of 7 bases from V and 9 bases from J, the junction contained 10 bases not matched to a gene.

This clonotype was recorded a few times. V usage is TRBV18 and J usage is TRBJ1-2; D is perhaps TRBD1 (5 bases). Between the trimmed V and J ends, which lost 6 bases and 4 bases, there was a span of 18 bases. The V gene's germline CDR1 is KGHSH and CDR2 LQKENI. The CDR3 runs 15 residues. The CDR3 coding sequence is TGTGCCAGCTCCCGAGCCGGGACTCCATTCTATGGCTACACCTTC. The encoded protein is CASSRAGTPFYGYTF.

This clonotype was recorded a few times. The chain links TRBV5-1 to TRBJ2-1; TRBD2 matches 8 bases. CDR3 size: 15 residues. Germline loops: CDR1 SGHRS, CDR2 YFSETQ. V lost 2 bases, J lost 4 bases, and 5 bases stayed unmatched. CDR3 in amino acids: CASSFVGRAYNEQFF. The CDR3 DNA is TGCGCCAGCAGCTTCGTCGGGAGGGCGTACAATGAGCAGTTCTTC.

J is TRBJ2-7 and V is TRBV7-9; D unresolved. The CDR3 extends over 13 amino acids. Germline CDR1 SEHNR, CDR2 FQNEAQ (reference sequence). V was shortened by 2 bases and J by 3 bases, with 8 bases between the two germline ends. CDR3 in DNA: TGTGCCAGCAGCTTAACGGCAGACTACGAGCAGTACTTC. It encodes CASSLTADYEQYF.

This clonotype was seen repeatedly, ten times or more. CDR3 in amino acids: CSAPGLNSAEAFF. The DNA of the CDR3 is TGCAGTGCCCCCGGACTGAATAGCGCTGAAGCTTTCTTT. This rearrangement joins TRBV20-1 to TRBJ1-1; D gene ambiguous. The V end lost 6 bases, the J end lost 6 bases, and 17 bases lay between the germline ends. Germline V gives CDR1 DFQATT, CDR2 SNEGSKA (reference sequence). CDR3 length equals 13 residues.

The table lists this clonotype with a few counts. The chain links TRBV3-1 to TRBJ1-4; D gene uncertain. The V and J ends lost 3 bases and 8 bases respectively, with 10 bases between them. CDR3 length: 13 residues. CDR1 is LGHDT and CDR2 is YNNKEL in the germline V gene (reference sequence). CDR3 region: CASSQLLGEKLFF. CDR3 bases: TGTGCCAGCAGCCAGTTACTCGGGGAAAAACTGTTTTTT. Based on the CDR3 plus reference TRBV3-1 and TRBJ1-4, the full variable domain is DTAVSQTPKYLVTQMGNDKSIKCEQNLGHDTMYWYKQDSKKFLKIMFSYNNKELIINETVPNRFSPKSPDKAHLNLHINSLELGDSAVYFCASSQLLGEKLFFGSGTQLSVL.

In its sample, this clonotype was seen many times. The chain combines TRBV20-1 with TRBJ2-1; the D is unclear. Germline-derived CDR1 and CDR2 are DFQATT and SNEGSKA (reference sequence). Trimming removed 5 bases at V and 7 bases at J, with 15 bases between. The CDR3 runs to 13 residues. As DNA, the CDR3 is TGCAGTGCTCCACGAGAGGTGCGGAATGAGCAGTTCTTC. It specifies CSAPREVRNEQFF.

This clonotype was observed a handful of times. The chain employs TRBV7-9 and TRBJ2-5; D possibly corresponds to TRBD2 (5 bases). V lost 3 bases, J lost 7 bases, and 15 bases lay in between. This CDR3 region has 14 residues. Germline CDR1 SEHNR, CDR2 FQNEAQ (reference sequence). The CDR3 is CASSFGDQGRTQYF. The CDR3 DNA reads TGTGCCAGCAGCTTTGGGGATCAAGGGAGGACCCAGTACTTC.

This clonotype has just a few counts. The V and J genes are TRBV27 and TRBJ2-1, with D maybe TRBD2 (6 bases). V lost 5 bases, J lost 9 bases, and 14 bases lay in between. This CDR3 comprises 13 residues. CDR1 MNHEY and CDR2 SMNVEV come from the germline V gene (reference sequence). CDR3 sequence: CASSMKVGSEQFF. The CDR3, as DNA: TGTGCCAGCAGTATGAAGGTCGGGAGTGAGCAGTTCTTC.

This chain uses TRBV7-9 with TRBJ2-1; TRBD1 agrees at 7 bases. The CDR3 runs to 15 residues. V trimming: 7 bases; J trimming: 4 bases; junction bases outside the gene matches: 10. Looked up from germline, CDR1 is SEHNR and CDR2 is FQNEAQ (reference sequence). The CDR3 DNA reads TGTGCCAGCACACCCCCCGGGGACAGATACAATGAGCAGTTCTTC. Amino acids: CASTPPGDRYNEQFF. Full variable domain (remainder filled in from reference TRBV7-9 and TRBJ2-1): DTGVSQNPRHKITKRGQNVTFRCDPISEHNRLYWYRQTLGQGPEFLTYFQNEAQLEKSRLLSDRFSAERPKGSFSTLEIQRTEQGDSAMYLCASTPPGDRYNEQFFGPGTRLTVL.

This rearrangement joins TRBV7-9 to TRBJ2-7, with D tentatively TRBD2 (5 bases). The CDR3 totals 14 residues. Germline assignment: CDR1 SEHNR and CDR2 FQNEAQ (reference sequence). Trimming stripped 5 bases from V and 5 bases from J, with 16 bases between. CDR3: CASSPDLARDEQYF. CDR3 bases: TGTGCCAGCAGCCCCGATTTAGCGAGGGACGAGCAGTACTTC.

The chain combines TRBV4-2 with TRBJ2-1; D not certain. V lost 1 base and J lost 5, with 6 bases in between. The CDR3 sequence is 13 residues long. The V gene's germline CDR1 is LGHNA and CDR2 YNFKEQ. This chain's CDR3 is CASSQVRNNEQFF. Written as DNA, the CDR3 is TGTGCCAGCAGCCAAGTCCGGAACAATGAGCAGTTCTTC.